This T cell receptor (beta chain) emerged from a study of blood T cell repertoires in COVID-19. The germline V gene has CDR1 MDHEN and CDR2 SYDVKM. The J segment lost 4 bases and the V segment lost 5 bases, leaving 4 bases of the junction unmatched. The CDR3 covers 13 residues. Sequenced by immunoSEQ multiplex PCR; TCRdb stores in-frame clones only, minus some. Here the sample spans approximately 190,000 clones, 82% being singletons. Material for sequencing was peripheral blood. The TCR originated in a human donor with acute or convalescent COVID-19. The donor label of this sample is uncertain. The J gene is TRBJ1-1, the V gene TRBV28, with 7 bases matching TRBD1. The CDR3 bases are TGTGCCAGCAGTCCGGGGACAGCCACTGAAGCTTTCTTT. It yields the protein CASSPGTATEAFF.